The rows below give T cell receptor beta chains drawn from one sample of a study of immune cell composition in non-small cell lung cancer. The assay was immunoSEQ multiplex PCR, and TCRdb's table has in-frame clones only and misses some. The sample holds nearly 10,000 clones, roughly two thirds seen once. The source material was lung tumor tissue. These receptors originate from a human donor with non-small cell lung cancer. Both conserved end residues are part of each CDR3. Fields, in order: J gene, V gene, CDR3 protein.

J gene: TRBJ2-1; V gene: TRBV19; CDR3 protein: CASSRATGSVGGEQFF
J gene: TRBJ2-3; V gene: TRBV6-5; CDR3 protein: CASRQIGLGGTQYF
J gene: TRBJ2-1; V gene: TRBV7-3; CDR3 protein: CASSFGLTGTGSNEQFF
J gene: TRBJ2-5; V gene: TRBV6-1; CDR3 protein: CASSVGLALQETQYF
J gene: TRBJ2-1; V gene: TRBV7-2; CDR3 protein: CASSRRTSANEQFF
J gene: TRBJ2-6; V gene: TRBV5-6; CDR3 protein: CASSPEISGANVLTF
J gene: TRBJ2-1; V gene: TRBV5-1; CDR3 protein: CASSPGLAGGGEQFF
J gene: TRBJ2-6; V gene: TRBV11-2; CDR3 protein: CASSLSGANVLTF
J gene: TRBJ1-2; V gene: TRBV27; CDR3 protein: CASSFRGNGYTF
J gene: TRBJ1-1; V gene: TRBV7-9; CDR3 protein: CASSLDSSFTEAFF
J gene: TRBJ2-7; V gene: TRBV4-3; CDR3 protein: CASNCDRPISYEQYF
J gene: TRBJ2-3; V gene: TRBV5-5; CDR3 protein: CASSFTDTQYF
J gene: TRBJ1-5; V gene: TRBV19; CDR3 protein: CASSTQANQPQHF
J gene: TRBJ1-5; V gene: TRBV6-6; CDR3 protein: CASSYEGISNQPQHF
J gene: TRBJ2-3; V gene: TRBV19; CDR3 protein: CVLSTTDTDTQYF
J gene: TRBJ2-1; V gene: TRBV5-1; CDR3 protein: CASSLENLAYNEQFF